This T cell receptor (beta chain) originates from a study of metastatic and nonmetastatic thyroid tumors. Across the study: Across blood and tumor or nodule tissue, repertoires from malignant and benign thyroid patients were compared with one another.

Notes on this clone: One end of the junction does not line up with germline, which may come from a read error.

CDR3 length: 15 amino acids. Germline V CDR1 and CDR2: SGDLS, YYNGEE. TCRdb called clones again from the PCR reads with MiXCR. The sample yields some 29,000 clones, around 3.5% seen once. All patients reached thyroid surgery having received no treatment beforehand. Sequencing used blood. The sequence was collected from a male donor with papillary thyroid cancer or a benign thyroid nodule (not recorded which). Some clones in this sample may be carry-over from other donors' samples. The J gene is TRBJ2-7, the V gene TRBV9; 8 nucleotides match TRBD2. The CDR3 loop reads CASSGGWTSYYEQCF. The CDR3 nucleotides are TGTGCCAGCAGCGGAGGGTGGACTAGCTACTACGAGCAGTGCTTC.